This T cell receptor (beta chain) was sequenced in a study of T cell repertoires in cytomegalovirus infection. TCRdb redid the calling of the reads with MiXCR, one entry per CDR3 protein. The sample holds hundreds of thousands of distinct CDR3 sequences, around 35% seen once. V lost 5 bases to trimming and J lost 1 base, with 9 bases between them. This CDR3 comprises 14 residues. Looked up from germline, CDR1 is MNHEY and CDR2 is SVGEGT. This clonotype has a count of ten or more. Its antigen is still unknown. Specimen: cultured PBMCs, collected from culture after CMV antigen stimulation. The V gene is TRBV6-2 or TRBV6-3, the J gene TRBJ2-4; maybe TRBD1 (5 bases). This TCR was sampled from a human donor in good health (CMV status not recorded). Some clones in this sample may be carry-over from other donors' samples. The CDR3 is CASSLDSAKNIQYF. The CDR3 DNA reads TGTGCCAGCAGTCTCGACAGCGCCAAAAACATTCAGTACTTC.